At least ten counts were recorded for the clone carrying this TCR beta chain. What it binds is unknown. The sample belongs to a study of early T cells in non-severe SARS-CoV-2 infection. Overall study: Bulk RNA isolated from unsorted whole blood underwent sequencing; chains were not paired.

Unique molecular identifiers were attached to individual cDNA molecules. Each CDR3 protein gets one entry after TCRdb re-called the 5' RACE reads with MiXCR. The sample has some 77,000 distinct CDR3 sequences, 8.5% to 10% seen once; the top ten hold more than 4.5%. Study results and caveats: Clonotype matching in VDJdb favored anti-spike CD8 responses and did not capture private and CD4 specificities.

The receptor's source is an adult who was a healthcare worker with PCR-confirmed SARS-CoV-2 infection or an uninfected control (not recorded which). Material for sequencing was whole blood.

CDR3 in DNA: TGTGCCATACGGAGGGGGAATCAGCCCCAGCATTTT. Translation gives CAIRRGNQPQHF. The genes are TRBV28 and TRBJ1-5; perhaps TRBD1 as D (6 bases). The germline gives CDR1 MDHEN, CDR2 SYDVKM. The CDR3 length is 12 residues. Trimming stripped 10 bases from V and 4 bases from J, with 11 bases between. The full variable domain, in which reference TRBV28 and TRBJ1-5 provide the parts outside the CDR3, is DVKVTQSSRYLVKRTGEKVFLECVQDMDHENMFWYRQDPGLGLRLIYFSYDVKMKEKGDIPEGYSVSREKKERFSLILESASTNQTSMYLCAIRRGNQPQHFGDGTRLSIL.